The entry that follows covers one TCR beta chain sequence. The CDR3 totals 15 residues. V was clipped by 4 bases and J by 2 bases, with 12 bases between them. Germline V gene lookup returns CDR1 MDHEN and CDR2 SYDVKM. The data are from a study of blood T cell repertoires in COVID-19. The protocol was immunoSEQ multiplex PCR, while the TCRdb copy is restricted to in-frame clones and leaves out a portion. Of over 200,000 clones listed, roughly 80% are singletons. This receptor was taken from a human donor in a cohort sampled during active COVID-19. Source material: peripheral blood. The chain is built from TRBV28 and TRBJ1-3, with D tentatively TRBD1 (5 bases). CDR3 residues: CASSYQGGAGNTIYF. DNA for the CDR3: TGTGCCAGCAGTTACCAGGGAGGTGCTGGAAACACCATATATTTT. Together with reference TRBV28 and TRBJ1-3, the CDR3 gives the full variable domain: DVKVTQSSRYLVKRTGEKVFLECVQDMDHENMFWYRQDPGLGLRLIYFSYDVKMKEKGDIPEGYSVSREKKERFSLILESASTNQTSMYLCASSYQGGAGNTIYFGEGSWLTVV.